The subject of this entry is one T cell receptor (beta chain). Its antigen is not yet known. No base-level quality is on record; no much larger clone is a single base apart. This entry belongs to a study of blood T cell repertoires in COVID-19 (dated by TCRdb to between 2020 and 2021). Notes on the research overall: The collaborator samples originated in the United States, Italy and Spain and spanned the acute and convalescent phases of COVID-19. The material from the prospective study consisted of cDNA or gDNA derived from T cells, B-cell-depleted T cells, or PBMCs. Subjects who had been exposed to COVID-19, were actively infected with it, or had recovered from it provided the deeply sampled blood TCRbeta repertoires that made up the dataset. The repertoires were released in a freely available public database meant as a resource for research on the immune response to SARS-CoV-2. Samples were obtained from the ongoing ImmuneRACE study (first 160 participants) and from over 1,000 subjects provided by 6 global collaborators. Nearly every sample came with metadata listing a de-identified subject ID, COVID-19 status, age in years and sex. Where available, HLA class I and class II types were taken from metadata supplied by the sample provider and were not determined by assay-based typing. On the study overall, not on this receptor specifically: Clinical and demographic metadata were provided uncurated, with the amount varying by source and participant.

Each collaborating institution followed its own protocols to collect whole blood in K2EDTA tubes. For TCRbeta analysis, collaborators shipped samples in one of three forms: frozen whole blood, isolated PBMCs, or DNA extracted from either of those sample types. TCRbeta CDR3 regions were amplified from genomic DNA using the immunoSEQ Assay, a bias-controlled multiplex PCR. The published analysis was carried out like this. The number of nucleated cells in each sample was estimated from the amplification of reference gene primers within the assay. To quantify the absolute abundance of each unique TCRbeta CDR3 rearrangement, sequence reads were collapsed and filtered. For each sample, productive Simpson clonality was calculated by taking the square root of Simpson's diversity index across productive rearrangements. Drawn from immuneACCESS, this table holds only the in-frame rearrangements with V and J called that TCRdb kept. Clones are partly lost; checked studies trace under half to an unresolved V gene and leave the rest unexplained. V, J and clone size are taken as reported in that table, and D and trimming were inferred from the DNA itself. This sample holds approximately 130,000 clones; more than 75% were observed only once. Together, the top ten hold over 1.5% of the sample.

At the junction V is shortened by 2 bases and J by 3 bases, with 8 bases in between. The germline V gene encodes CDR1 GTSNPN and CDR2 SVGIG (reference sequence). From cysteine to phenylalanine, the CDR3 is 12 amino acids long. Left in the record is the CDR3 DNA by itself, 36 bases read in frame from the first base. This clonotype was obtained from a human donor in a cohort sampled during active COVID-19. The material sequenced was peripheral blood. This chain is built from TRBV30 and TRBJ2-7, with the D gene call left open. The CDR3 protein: CAWSLLNYEQYF. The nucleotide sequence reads TGTGCCTGGAGTCTGCTAAACTACGAGCAGTACTTC.